This T cell receptor beta chain originates from a study of shared clonotypes between healthy human individuals. What was sequenced on ten immunoSEQ deep assay plates was unsorted PBMC DNA. Data came from immunoSEQ multiplex PCR; TCRdb stores just in-frame clones and leaves some out. The table lists approximately 480,000 clones, over 75% of them singletons. This TCR derives from a woman aged 40 to 50 in good health. Some clones in this sample may be carry-over from other donors' samples. The sequenced sample consisted of PBMCs.

CDR3: CASRVGGSSGASAGQFF. The CDR3 nucleotides are TGTGCCAGCAGGGTGGGTGGGTCTAGCGGAGCCAGTGCTGGGCAGTTCTTC. The chain is built from TRBV27 and TRBJ2-1; 7 bases fit TRBD2. CDR3 length: 17 residues. Germline assignment: CDR1 MNHEY and CDR2 SMNVEV (reference sequence). The V gene end was trimmed by 6 bases and the J gene end by 12 bases; junction bases not matched to a gene: 23.